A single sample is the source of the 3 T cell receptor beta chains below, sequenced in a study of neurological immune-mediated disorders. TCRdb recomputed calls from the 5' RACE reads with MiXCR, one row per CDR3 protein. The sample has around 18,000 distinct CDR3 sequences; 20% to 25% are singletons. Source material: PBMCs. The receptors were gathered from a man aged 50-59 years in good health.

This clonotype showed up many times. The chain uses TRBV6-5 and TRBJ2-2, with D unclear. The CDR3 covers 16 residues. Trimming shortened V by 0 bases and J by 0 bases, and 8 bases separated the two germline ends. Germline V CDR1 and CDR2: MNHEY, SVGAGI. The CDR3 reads CASSYSTATNTGELFF. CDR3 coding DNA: TGTGCCAGCAGTTACTCGACTGCAACGAACACCGGGGAGCTGTTTTTT.

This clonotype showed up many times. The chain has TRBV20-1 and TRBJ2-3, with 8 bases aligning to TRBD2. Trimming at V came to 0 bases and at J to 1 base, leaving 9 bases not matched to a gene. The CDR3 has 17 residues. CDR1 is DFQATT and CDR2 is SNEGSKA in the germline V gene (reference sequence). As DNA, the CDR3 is TGCAGTGCTAGAGATCCCCGAGCGGGAGTACGCACAGATACGCAGTATTTT. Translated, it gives CSARDPRAGVRTDTQYF.

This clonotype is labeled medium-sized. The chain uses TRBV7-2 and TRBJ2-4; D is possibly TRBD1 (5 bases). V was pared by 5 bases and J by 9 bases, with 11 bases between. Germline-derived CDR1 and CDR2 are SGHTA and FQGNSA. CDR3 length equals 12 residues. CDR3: CASSVGASIQYF. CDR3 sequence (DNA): TGTGCCAGCAGCGTAGGGGCGTCCATTCAGTACTTC.